These 14 T cell receptor beta chains were sequenced from one sample in a study of OX40 agonist ivuxolimab in advanced cancers. Method: immunoSEQ multiplex PCR; TCRdb's copy keeps in-frame clones and lacks some. Of approximately 52,000 clones listed, 70% to 85% are singletons. This sample comprised CD4+ or CD8+ T cells sorted from blood, obtained in a trial of the OX40 agonist ivuxolimab. The receptors were gathered from an adult with an advanced solid tumor such as melanoma, head and neck, liver or kidney cancer.

V is TRBV2 and J is TRBJ2-2; the D call may be TRBD1 or TRBD2 (5 bases each). CDR3 size: 14 residues. Germline values: CDR1 SNHLY, CDR2 FYNNEI. Trimming shortened V by 6 bases and J by 13 bases, and 21 bases separated the two germline ends. CDR3 region: CASSERTGRWGLFF. DNA for the CDR3: TGTGCCAGCAGCGAGAGAACGGGACGCTGGGGGCTGTTTTTT.

The V gene is TRBV2, the J gene TRBJ2-1; TRBD1 aligns across 7 bases. The germline V gene encodes CDR1 SNHLY and CDR2 FYNNEI. V dropped 7 bases and J dropped 2; count of bases not matched to a gene: 5. The CDR3 spans 14 residues. The CDR3 DNA reads as TGTGCCAGCAACCGACAGGGAACCTACAATGAGCAGTTCTTC. This sequence encodes CASNRQGTYNEQFF.

This sequence joins TRBV5-6 and TRBJ1-4; weak D call: TRBD1 (5 bases). From germline, CDR1 is SGHDT and CDR2 YYEEEE. This CDR3 has 16 amino acids. V lost 0 bases and J lost 0, with 9 bases in between. CDR3 sequence (DNA): TGTGCCAGCAGCTTGGTGGGACGCACAACTAATGAAAAACTGTTTTTT. This gives the protein CASSLVGRTTNEKLFF.

The gene calls are TRBV13 and TRBJ1-4, with D unresolved. V shed 6 bases and J shed 8 bases, with 13 bases lying between them. The CDR3 sequence is 13 residues long. The germline V gene has CDR1 PRHDT and CDR2 FYEKMQ (reference sequence). CDR3 bases: TGTGCCAGCAGTGACCTAGGGATCGAAAAACTGTTTTTT. This translates into CASSDLGIEKLFF.

V and J are TRBV19 and TRBJ2-2; the D gene is possibly TRBD1 (6 bases). This CDR3 has 14 amino acids. Germline lookup yields CDR1 LNHDA and CDR2 SQIVND (reference sequence). V was trimmed by 4 bases and J by 2 bases, leaving 8 bases between them. The CDR3 DNA reads TGTGCCAGTAGTACCGGGACAAACACCGGGGAGCTGTTTTTT. Protein product: CASSTGTNTGELFF. Filled out from reference TRBV19 and TRBJ2-2, the complete variable domain reads DGGITQSPKYLFRKEGQNVTLSCEQNLNHDAMYWYRQDPGQGLRLIYYSQIVNDFQKGDIAEGYSVSREKKESFPLTVTSAQKNPTAFYLCASSTGTNTGELFFGEGSRLTVL.

The rearrangement links TRBV27 to TRBJ2-5; either TRBD1 or TRBD2 may fit D (5 bases each). The CDR3 runs to 15 residues. Looked up from germline, CDR1 is MNHEY and CDR2 is SMNVEV (reference sequence). V lost 4 bases and J lost 5, with 17 bases in between. CDR3 DNA: TGTGCCAGCAGTTGGACCGGGACCCCGGGGGAGACCCAGTACTTC. Translating it yields CASSWTGTPGETQYF.

This clone was seen only a few times. The chain combines TRBV7-3 with TRBJ2-3; D gene uncertain. From germline, CDR1 is SGHTA and CDR2 FQGTGA. CDR3 length: 13 amino acids. V lost 2 bases and J 1 base, leaving 4 bases between the germline ends. This chain's CDR3 is CASSLVGTDTQYF. Written as DNA, the CDR3 is TGTGCCAGCAGCTTAGTAGGCACAGATACGCAGTATTTT.

The rearrangement links TRBV5-4 to TRBJ2-1; 10 bases are a match to TRBD2. The CDR3 runs 16 residues. V lost 5 bases, J lost 3 bases, and 8 bases stayed unmatched. CDR1 is SGHNT and CDR2 is YYREEE in the germline V gene (reference sequence). CDR3 nucleotides: TGTGCCAGCAGTTCCGACAGGACTAGCGGCTACAATGAGCAGTTCTTC. Translation: CASSSDRTSGYNEQFF.

This rearrangement joins TRBV4-1 to TRBJ2-3; 8 nucleotides agree with TRBD1. Germline loops: CDR1 MGHRA, CDR2 YSYEKL. V lost 4 bases to trimming and J lost 11 bases; unmatched junction nucleotides: 20. This CDR3 is built from 17 residues. The CDR3 bases are TGCGCCAGCAGCCCGCAGGGGGCCCGGGGCCAGTCAATACGGCAGTATTTT. It is translated as CASSPQGARGQSIRQYF.

As for this clone: Other DNA sequences in this specimen translate into the identical CDR3. The chain employs TRBV11-2 and TRBJ2-4; D gene unclear. V lost 4 bases and J 0 bases, leaving 7 bases between the germline ends. Per germline, CDR1 SGHAT and CDR2 FQNNGV. CDR3 size: 14 residues. The DNA for the CDR3 is TGTGCCAGCAGCTCAAGGCTAGCCAAAAACATTCAGTACTTC. It encodes CASSSRLAKNIQYF.

CDR3 coding DNA: TGTGCCAGCTTACTTATTGGGGGGAACTCCTACAATGAGCAGTTCTTC. It codes for CASLLIGGNSYNEQFF. The chain carries TRBV7-2 and TRBJ2-1; a possible D gene is TRBD2 (6 bases). V was pared by 8 bases and J by 0 bases, with 17 bases between. Germline V gene data show CDR1 as SGHTA and CDR2 as FQGNSA. CDR3 size: 16 residues.

The CDR3 DNA is TGTGCCATCAGTGGAGGACAGGGTGCCGGGAACATTCAGTACTTC. This sequence encodes CAISGGQGAGNIQYF. This rearrangement joins TRBV10-3 to TRBJ2-4; TRBD1 matches at 8 bases. V lost 4 bases and J lost 7; bases outside the gene matches: 9. This CDR3 region has 15 residues. CDR1 is ENHRY, CDR2 SYGVKD, per germline.

V and J are TRBV7-9 and TRBJ2-3; unclear D gene. This CDR3 has 13 residues. The germline V and J ends were trimmed by 5 bases and 1 base, with 7 bases remaining between them. The germline V gene has CDR1 SEHNR and CDR2 FQNEAQ (reference sequence). The CDR3 DNA is TGTGCCAGCAGCGAACCGGGCACAGATACGCAGTATTTT. Protein sequence: CASSEPGTDTQYF. Complete variable domain (other parts from reference TRBV7-9 and TRBJ2-3): DTGVSQNPRHKITKRGQNVTFRCDPISEHNRLYWYRQTLGQGPEFLTYFQNEAQLEKSRLLSDRFSAERPKGSFSTLEIQRTEQGDSAMYLCASSEPGTDTQYFGPGTRLTVL.

The J gene is TRBJ2-7, the V gene TRBV10-3; no firm D call. The CDR3 runs to 14 residues. Per the germline V gene, CDR1 is ENHRY and CDR2 is SYGVKD. Trimming removed 6 bases from V and 2 bases from J, with 14 bases in between. Here the CDR3 reads CAIRTAERAYEQYF. The DNA of the CDR3 is TGTGCCATCAGAACAGCTGAACGGGCCTACGAGCAGTACTTC.